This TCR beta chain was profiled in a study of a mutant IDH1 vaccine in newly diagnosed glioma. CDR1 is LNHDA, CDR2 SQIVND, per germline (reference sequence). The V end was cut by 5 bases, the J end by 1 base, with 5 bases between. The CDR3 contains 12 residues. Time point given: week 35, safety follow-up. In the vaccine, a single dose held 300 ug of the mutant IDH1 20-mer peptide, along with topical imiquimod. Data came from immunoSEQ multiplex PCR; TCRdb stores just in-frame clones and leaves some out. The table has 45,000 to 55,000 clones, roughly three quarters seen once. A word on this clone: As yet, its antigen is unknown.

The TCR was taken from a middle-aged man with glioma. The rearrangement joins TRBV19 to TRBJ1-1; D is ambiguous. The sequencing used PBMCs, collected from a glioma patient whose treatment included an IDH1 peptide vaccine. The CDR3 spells CASSFGNTEAFF. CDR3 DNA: TGTGCCAGTAGTTTTGGGAACACTGAAGCTTTCTTT.